This TCR beta chain was recorded in a study of T cell changes during pregnancy in multiple sclerosis. Trimming left V 2 bases short and J 6 bases short, with 17 bases between. This CDR3 is 15 amino acids long. Germline CDR1 SGHNT, CDR2 YYREEE (reference sequence). Sequencing used immunoSEQ multiplex PCR; TCRdb keeps in-frame clones, though not all of them. This table holds tens of thousands of clones, 85% to 95% found once. This sequence was found in a female donor in good health, enrolled as a control in a pregnancy study. The sequences come from CD8+ T cells from peripheral blood mononuclear cells, collected in the third trimester of pregnancy. This chain joins TRBV5-4 and TRBJ1-2; D remains ambiguous. DNA for the CDR3: TGTGCCAGCAGCTTATCGCCCAAGTTAGAGGATGGCTACACCTTC. It yields the protein CASSLSPKLEDGYTF. The full variable domain, rest sourced from reference TRBV5-4 and TRBJ1-2, is ETGVTQSPTHLIKTRGQQVTLRCSSQSGHNTVSWYQQALGQGPQFIFQYYREEENGRGNFPPRFSGLQFPNYSSELNVNALELDDSALYLCASSLSPKLEDGYTFGSGTRLTVV.